These 19 T cell receptor beta chains were sequenced from one sample in a study of identical twins. MiXCR, applied by TCRdb to the 5' RACE reads, yields one record per CDR3 protein. The sample includes 280,000 or so distinct CDR3 sequences, about 8% of them seen just once. The same sample was also studied in work on yellow fever vaccine responses in identical twins.

Sample: memory (CD45RO+) T cells sorted from blood. The receptors derive from a woman younger than 30 in good health.

The chain joins TRBV18 to TRBJ2-6; D is uncertain. The CDR3 contains 17 residues. Germline CDR1 KGHSH, CDR2 LQKENI. V was pared by 0 bases and J by 3 bases, with 12 bases between. The CDR3 is CASSPPARMVGANVLTF. The CDR3 coding sequence is TGTGCCAGCTCACCACCGGCCAGAATGGTTGGGGCCAACGTCCTGACTTTC.

The rearrangement links TRBV5-1 to TRBJ2-3, with unresolved D. Germline V gene lookup returns CDR1 SGHRS and CDR2 YFSETQ. This CDR3 region has 16 residues. V lost 0 bases to trimming and J lost 1 base, with 12 bases between them. The CDR3 reads CASSLGFGQGTDTQYF. CDR3 nucleotide sequence: TGCGCCAGCAGCTTGGGGTTCGGGCAGGGCACAGATACGCAGTATTTT.

This clonotype was recorded many times. The genes are TRBV7-8 and TRBJ2-2, with D possibly matching TRBD1 (5 bases). The V end was cut by 8 bases, the J end by 3 bases, with 13 bases between. The CDR3 consists of 14 residues. The germline V gene has CDR1 SGHVS and CDR2 FQNEAQ. The CDR3 spells CASSGQGDTGELFF. The CDR3, as DNA: TGTGCCAGCTCCGGGCAGGGCGACACCGGGGAGCTGTTTTTT.

This sequence joins TRBV18 and TRBJ2-3; no clear D gene. The CDR3 contains 13 residues. CDR1 is KGHSH, CDR2 LQKENI, per germline. Between the trimmed V and J ends, which lost 0 bases and 3 bases, there was a span of 4 bases. This CDR3 is CASSPPLTDTQYF. In DNA form, the CDR3 reads TGTGCCAGCTCACCACCTTTGACAGATACGCAGTATTTT.

The V gene is TRBV5-1, the J gene TRBJ2-7; 7 nucleotides align to TRBD2. CDR1 is SGHRS and CDR2 is YFSETQ in the germline V gene. Germline trimming cut 2 bases from V and 4 bases from J; bases unmatched to any gene: 6. The CDR3 covers 14 residues. CDR3 sequence: CASSFSAGEYEQYF. CDR3 sequence (DNA): TGCGCCAGCAGCTTTTCGGCGGGAGAATACGAGCAGTACTTC.

The chain uses TRBV12-3 or TRBV12-4 and TRBJ2-6; 7 nucleotides agree with TRBD1. V dropped 5 bases and J dropped 2; count of bases not matched to a gene: 9. The CDR3 spans 17 residues. CDR3 bases: TGTGCCAGCAGTCCCGGGACAGCCAGACCTGGGGCCAACGTCCTGACTTTC. Translated: CASSPGTARPGANVLTF.

This clonotype came up many times. The chain couples TRBV20-1 to TRBJ2-1; TRBD2 matches 14 bases. CDR3 length: 16 residues. In germline, CDR1 is DFQATT, CDR2 SNEGSKA (reference sequence). Trimming removed 1 base from V and 12 bases from J; junction bases left unmatched: 11. The CDR3 nucleotides are TGCAGTGCTAGAGGTTTGACTAGCGGGAGGGCCGACGGGCAGTTCTTC. Its translation is CSARGLTSGRADGQFF.

This clonotype was detected only a few times. The J gene is TRBJ1-6, the V gene TRBV12-3 or TRBV12-4; D unresolved. CDR3 length: 13 residues. V lost 2 bases, J lost 6 bases, and 5 bases lay in between. CDR3 protein: CASSLFVNSPLHF. In DNA, the CDR3 is TGTGCCAGCAGTTTATTTGTTAATTCACCCCTCCACTTT.

This clonotype has a count of ten or more. The rearrangement joins TRBV20-1 to TRBJ2-7, with D possibly matching TRBD2 (6 bases). The CDR3 consists of 14 residues. CDR1 is DFQATT and CDR2 is SNEGSKA in the germline V gene (reference sequence). The V end was cut by 6 bases, the J end by 4 bases, with 19 bases between. The CDR3 sequence: CSALPGLVTYEQYF. CDR3 nucleotides: TGCAGTGCCCTTCCGGGACTCGTTACGTACGAGCAGTACTTC.

The table lists this clonotype with a few counts. The V call is TRBV2, the J call TRBJ2-1; 8 bases line up with TRBD1. This CDR3 spans 16 amino acids. Germline V lookup: CDR1 SNHLY, CDR2 FYNNEI. The junction had 14 bases not matched to a gene; V was cut back by 3 bases and J by 10 bases. CDR3 nucleotide sequence: TGTGCCAGCAGTGAGGCCGGGACAGGTTTGTTCGGGGAGCAGTTCTTC. This codes for CASSEAGTGLFGEQFF.

This chain connects TRBV4-2 to TRBJ2-3; 8 nucleotides agree with TRBD2. The CDR3 has 16 amino acids. V lost 1 base to trimming and J lost 1 base; unmatched junction nucleotides: 4. CDR1 and CDR2 (germline): LGHNA, YNFKEQ. CDR3 nucleotide sequence: TGTGCCAGCAGCCAAGGGCGGGGGGAGGGCACAGATACGCAGTATTTT. Amino acids: CASSQGRGEGTDTQYF.

V is TRBV3-1 and J is TRBJ2-5; maybe TRBD1 (5 bases). V lost 4 bases, J lost 5 bases, and 14 bases lay in between. The germline CDR1 and CDR2 sequences are LGHDT and YNNKEL (reference sequence). There are 14 residues in the CDR3. The CDR3 spells CASSLQGSTETQYF. In DNA, the CDR3 is TGTGCCAGCAGCCTCCAGGGCAGTACGGAGACCCAGTACTTC.

The chain uses TRBV15 and TRBJ2-1, with D uncertain. The CDR3 extends over 12 amino acids. Trimming removed 1 base at V and 4 bases at J, with 2 bases between. Germline values: CDR1 LNHNV, CDR2 YYDKDF (reference sequence). The CDR3 protein is CATSRGYNEQFF. The CDR3 DNA reads TGTGCCACCAGCAGAGGGTACAATGAGCAGTTCTTC.

Many counts were recorded for this clonotype. The chain couples TRBV15 to TRBJ1-4; D is undetermined. The CDR3 loop spans 15 amino acids. Germline CDR1 LNHNV, CDR2 YYDKDF (reference sequence). With 2 bases removed from V and 4 bases from J, the gap between germline ends came to 11 bases. CDR3 protein: CATSRNSANNEKLFF. For the CDR3, the DNA is TGTGCCACCAGCAGAAATTCAGCGAATAATGAAAAACTGTTTTTT.

This clonotype has a count of ten or more. The genes are TRBV4-1 and TRBJ1-4, with a possible D match to TRBD1 (5 bases). V gave up 1 base and J gave up 2 bases, with 14 bases separating them. The CDR3 is 17 residues long. CDR1 and CDR2 from the germline V gene are MGHRA and YSYEKL. CDR3 bases: TGCGCCAGCAGCCAAGTGAGGCAGGGCCGGACTAATGAAAAACTGTTTTTT. Translating gives CASSQVRQGRTNEKLFF.

This clonotype has just a few counts. V gene TRBV7-9 combines with J gene TRBJ1-1; TRBD1 is a possible D gene (5 bases). The CDR3 runs to 16 residues. V gave up 3 bases and J gave up 1 base, with 15 bases separating them. CDR1 and CDR2 from the germline V gene are SEHNR and FQNEAQ (reference sequence). As DNA, the CDR3 is TGTGCCAGCAGCTTGGGAGTTCGGGGGGGGAACACTGAAGCTTTCTTT. Its translation is CASSLGVRGGNTEAFF.

This clonotype was observed at least ten times. V and J are TRBV6-5 and TRBJ2-7, with D tentatively TRBD1 (6 bases). This CDR3 contains 17 residues. V dropped 2 bases and J dropped 4 bases, with 21 bases sitting between them. From germline, CDR1 is MNHEY and CDR2 SVGAGI. As DNA, the CDR3 is TGTGCCAGCAGTTACCCCCCTGGGACATCCCTCTATTACGAGCAGTACGTC. Translated: CASSYPPGTSLYYEQYV.

The rearrangement links TRBV11-2 to TRBJ2-2; possible D gene TRBD1, 6 bases. CDR1 is SGHAT, CDR2 FQNNGV, per germline. Trimming took off 5 bases at V and 6 bases at J, with 10 bases between the two ends. The CDR3 has 13 amino acids. In DNA form, the CDR3 reads TGTGCCAGCAGCCGGACAGTGGCCGGGGAGCTGTTTTTT. Amino acid sequence: CASSRTVAGELFF.

This clonotype was seen ten or more times. The CDR3 here is CASSNPRGQDTGELFF. In DNA form, the CDR3 reads TGTGCCAGCAGCAATCCCAGGGGGCAAGACACCGGGGAGCTGTTTTTT. This chain connects TRBV21-1 to TRBJ2-2; TRBD1, the D gene given by the table, was not confirmed from the DNA. TRBV21-1 is described as a pseudogene. The CDR3 is made up of 16 amino acids.